These 2 T cell receptor beta chains were sequenced from one sample in a study of vaccination and CD4 T cells after COVID-19. Treatment here: approximately nine-day PBMC culture with coronavirus spike peptide pools or control peptides (ViraFEST assay). No antigen has been identified for these receptors. Researchers used the Oncomine TCR Beta short-read assay to sequence DNA from cultured CD4+ T cells. MiXCR, applied by TCRdb to the PCR reads, yields one record per CDR3 protein. The sample lists about 18,000 distinct CDR3 sequences, around 60% occurring once. Sequencing was done on a sample of CD4+ T cells from blood, cultured in vitro. The receptors derive from a human donor who had recovered from COVID-19.

This chain links TRBV7-2 with TRBJ2-5; 7 bases are a match to TRBD1. The CDR3 is made up of 15 amino acids. J was trimmed by 3 bases and V by 1 base; bases with no gene match: 5. Germline CDR1 reads SGHTA; CDR2 reads FQGNSA. CDR3 sequence reads: CASSLDLGTEETQYF. The CDR3 DNA reads TGTGCCAGCAGCTTAGATCTAGGGACAGAAGAGACCCAGTACTTC.

This clonotype was seen a handful of times. The J gene is TRBJ2-7, the V gene TRBV10-1; TRBD1 aligns across 8 bases. The CDR3 sequence is 16 residues long. The V segment lost 0 bases and the J segment 5 bases; nucleotides outside the gene matches: 9. Per germline, CDR1 WNHNN and CDR2 SYGVQD (reference sequence). Written as DNA, the CDR3 is TGCGCCAGCAGTGAGTCTGGCAGGGGGCGCAGGGACGAGCAGTACTTC. Translation: CASSESGRGRRDEQYF.